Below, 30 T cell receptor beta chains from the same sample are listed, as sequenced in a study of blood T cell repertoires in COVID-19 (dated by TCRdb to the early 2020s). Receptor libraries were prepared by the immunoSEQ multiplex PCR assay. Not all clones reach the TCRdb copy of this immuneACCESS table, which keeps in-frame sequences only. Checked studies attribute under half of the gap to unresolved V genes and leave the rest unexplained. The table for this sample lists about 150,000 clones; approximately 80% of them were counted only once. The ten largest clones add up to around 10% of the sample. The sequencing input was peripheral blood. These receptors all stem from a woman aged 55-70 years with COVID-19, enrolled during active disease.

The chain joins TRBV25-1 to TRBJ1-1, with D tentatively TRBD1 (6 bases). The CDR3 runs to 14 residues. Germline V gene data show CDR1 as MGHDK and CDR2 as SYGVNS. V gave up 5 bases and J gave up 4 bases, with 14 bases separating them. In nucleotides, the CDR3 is TGTGCCAGCAGTACCACGGGGGGCCCCACTGAAGCTTTCTTT. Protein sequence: CASSTTGGPTEAFF.

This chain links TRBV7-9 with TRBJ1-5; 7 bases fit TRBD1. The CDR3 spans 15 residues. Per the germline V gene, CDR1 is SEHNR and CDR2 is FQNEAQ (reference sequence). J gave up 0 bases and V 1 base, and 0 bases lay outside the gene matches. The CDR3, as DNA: TGTGCCAGCAGCTTAGGGGACAGTAGCAATCAGCCCCAGCATTTT. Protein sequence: CASSLGDSSNQPQHF.

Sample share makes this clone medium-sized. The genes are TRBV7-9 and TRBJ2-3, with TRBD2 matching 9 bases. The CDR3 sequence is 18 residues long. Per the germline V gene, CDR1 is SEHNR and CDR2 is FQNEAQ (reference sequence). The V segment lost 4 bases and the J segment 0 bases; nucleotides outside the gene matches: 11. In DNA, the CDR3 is TGTGCCAGCAGCTCGTGGGGAAGCGGGGGGCCTAGCACAGATACGCAGTATTTT. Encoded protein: CASSSWGSGGPSTDTQYF.

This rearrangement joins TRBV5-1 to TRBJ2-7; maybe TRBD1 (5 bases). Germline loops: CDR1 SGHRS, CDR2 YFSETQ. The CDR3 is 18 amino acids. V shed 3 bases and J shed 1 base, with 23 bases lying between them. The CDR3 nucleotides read TGCGCCAGCAGCTCTACAACAAAGGACACCGAGCCGTCCTACGAGCAGTACGTC. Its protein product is CASSSTTKDTEPSYEQYV.

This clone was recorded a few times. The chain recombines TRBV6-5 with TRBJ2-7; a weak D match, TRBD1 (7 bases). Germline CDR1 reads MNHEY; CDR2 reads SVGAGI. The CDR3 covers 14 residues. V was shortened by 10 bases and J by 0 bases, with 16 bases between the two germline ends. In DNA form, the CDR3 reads TGTGCCATTAGACAGGGACTCAACTCCTACGAGCAGTACTTC. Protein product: CAIRQGLNSYEQYF.

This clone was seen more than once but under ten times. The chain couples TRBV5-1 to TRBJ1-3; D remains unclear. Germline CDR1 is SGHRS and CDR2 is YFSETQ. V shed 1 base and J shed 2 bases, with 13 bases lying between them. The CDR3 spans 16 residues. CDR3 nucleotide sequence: TGCGCCAGCAGCTTGTCGTGGGGAGTAGCTGGAAACACCATATATTTT. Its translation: CASSLSWGVAGNTIYF.

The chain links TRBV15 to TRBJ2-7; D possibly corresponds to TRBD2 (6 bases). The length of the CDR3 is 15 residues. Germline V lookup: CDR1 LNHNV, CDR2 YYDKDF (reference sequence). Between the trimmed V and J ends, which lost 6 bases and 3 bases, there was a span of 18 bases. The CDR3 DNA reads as TGTGCCACCAGTATACTTGGGGGGTCCAGCTACGAGCAGTACTTC. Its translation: CATSILGGSSYEQYF.

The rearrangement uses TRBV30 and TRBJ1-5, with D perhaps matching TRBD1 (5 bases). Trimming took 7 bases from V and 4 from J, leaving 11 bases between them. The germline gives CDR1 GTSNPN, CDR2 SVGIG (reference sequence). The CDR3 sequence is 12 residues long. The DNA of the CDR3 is TGTGCCTACGAGCGGGGGAATCAGCCCCAGCATTTT. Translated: CAYERGNQPQHF.

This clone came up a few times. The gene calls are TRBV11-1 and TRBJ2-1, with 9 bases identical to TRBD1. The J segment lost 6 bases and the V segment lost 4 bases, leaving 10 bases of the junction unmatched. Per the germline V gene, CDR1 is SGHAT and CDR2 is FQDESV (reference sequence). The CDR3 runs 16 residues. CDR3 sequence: CASSSLSDRGINEQFF. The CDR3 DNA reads TGTGCCAGCAGCTCATTATCGGACAGGGGTATCAATGAGCAGTTCTTC.

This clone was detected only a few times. CDR3 DNA sequence: TGTGCCAGCAGATCCGGGACAGGGGGCGCAGGGCAGCCCCAGCATTTT. It codes for CASRSGTGGAGQPQHF. The V call is TRBV6-7, the J call TRBJ1-5; 12 nucleotides agree with TRBD1. TRBV6-7 is an ORF for which the function is uncertain. The CDR3 sequence is 16 residues long. The ends lost 6 bases at V and 7 bases at J; junction bases unmatched: 10.

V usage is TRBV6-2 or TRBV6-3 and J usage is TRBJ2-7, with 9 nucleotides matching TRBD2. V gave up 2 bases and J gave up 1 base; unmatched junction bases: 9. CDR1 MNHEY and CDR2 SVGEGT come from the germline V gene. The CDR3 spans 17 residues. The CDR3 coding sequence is TGTGCCAGCAGTTACGGTTTTAGCGGGAGTGAATCCTACGAGCAGTACTTC. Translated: CASSYGFSGSESYEQYF.

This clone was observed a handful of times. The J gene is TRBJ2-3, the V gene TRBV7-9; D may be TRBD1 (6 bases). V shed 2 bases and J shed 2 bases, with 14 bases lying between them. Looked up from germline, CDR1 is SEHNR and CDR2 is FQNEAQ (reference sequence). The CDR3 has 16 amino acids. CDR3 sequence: CASSLQTGPDTDTQYF. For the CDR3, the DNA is TGTGCCAGCAGCTTACAGACAGGACCTGACACAGATACGCAGTATTTT.

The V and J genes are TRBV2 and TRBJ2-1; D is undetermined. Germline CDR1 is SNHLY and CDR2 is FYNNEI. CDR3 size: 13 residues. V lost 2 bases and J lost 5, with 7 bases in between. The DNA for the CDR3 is TGTGCCAGCAGTGAACTAGTCAACAATGAGCAGTTCTTC. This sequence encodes CASSELVNNEQFF.

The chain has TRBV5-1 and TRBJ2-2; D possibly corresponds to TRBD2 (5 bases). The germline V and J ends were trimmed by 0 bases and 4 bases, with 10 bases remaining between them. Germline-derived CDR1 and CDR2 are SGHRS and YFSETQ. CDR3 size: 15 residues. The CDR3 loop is CASSLGAVGTGELFF. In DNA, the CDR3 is TGCGCCAGCAGCTTGGGAGCGGTGGGCACCGGGGAGCTGTTTTTT.

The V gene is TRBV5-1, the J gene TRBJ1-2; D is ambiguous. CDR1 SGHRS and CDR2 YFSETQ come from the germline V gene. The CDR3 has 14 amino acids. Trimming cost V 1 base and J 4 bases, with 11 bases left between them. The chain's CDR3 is CASSLRASSYGYTF. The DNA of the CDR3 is TGCGCCAGCAGCTTGCGTGCGTCTTCCTATGGCTACACCTTC.

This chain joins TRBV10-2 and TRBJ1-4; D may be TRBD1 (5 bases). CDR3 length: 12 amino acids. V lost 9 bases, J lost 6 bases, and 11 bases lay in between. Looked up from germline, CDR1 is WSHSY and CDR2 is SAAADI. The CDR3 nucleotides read TGCGCCAGTTCAGGGTTGGATGAAAAACTGTTTTTT. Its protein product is CASSGLDEKLFF.

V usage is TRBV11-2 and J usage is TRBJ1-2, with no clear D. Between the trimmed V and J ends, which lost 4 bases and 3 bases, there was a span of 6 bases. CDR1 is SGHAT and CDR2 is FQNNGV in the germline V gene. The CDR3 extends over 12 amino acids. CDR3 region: CASSWEDYGYTF. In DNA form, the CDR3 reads TGTGCCAGCAGCTGGGAGGACTATGGCTACACCTTC.

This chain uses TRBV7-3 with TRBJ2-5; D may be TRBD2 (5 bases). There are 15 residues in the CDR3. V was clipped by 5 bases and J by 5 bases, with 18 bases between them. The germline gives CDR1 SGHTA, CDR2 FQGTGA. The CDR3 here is CASSPNPRRGETQYF. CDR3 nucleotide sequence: TGTGCCAGCAGCCCAAACCCCAGGAGAGGGGAGACCCAGTACTTC.

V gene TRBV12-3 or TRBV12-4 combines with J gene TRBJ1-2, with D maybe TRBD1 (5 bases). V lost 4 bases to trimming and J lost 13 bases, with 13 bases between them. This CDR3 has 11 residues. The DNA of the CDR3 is TGTGCCAGCAGTTCACAGCGGGGCGGCACCTTC. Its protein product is CASSSQRGGTF.

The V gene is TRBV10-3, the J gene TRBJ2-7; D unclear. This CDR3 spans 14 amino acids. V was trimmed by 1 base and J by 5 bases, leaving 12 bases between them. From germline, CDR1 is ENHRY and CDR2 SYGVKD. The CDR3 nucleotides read TGTGCCATCAGTGAGTTCCGGGTCCTGGACGAGCAGTACTTC. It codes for CAISEFRVLDEQYF.

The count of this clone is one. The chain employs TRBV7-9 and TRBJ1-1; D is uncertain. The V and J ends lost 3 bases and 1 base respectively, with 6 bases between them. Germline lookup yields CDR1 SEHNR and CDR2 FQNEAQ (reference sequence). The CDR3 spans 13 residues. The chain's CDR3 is CASSFRANTEAFF. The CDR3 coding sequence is TGTGCCAGCAGCTTTAGAGCGAACACTGAAGCTTTCTTT.

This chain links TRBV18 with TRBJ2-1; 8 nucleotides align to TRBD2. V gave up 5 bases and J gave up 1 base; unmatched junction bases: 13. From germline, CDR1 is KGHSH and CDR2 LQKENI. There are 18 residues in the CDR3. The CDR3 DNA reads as TGTGCCAGCTCATCCTACGTAACGGGAGGGCCTTCCTACAATGAGCAGTTCTTC. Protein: CASSSYVTGGPSYNEQFF.

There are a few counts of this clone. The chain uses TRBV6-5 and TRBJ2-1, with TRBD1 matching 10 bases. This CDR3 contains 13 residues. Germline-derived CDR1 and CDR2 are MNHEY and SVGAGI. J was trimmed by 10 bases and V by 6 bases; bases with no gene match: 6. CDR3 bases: TGTGCCAGCAGAGGGACAGGGGTTTTGGAGCAGTTCTTC. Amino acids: CASRGTGVLEQFF.

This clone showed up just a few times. CDR3 protein: CASSGGIDQPQHF. In DNA, the CDR3 is TGTGCCAGCAGCGGGGGGATAGATCAGCCCCAGCATTTT. V is TRBV5-4 and J is TRBJ1-5; TRBD1 is a possible D gene (5 bases). The germline V gene has CDR1 SGHNT and CDR2 YYREEE (reference sequence). The CDR3 has 13 residues. Trimming removed 4 bases from V and 5 bases from J, with 10 bases in between. The full variable domain, rest sourced from reference TRBV5-4 and TRBJ1-5, is ETGVTQSPTHLIKTRGQQVTLRCSSQSGHNTVSWYQQALGQGPQFIFQYYREEENGRGNFPPRFSGLQFPNYSSELNVNALELDDSALYLCASSGGIDQPQHFGDGTRLSIL.

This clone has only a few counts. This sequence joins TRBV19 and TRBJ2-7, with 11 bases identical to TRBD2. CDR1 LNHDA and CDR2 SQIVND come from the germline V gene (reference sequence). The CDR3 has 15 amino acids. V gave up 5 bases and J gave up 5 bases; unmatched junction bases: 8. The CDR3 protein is CASSALAGGADEQYF. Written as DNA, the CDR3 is TGTGCCAGTAGTGCTTTAGCGGGAGGGGCAGACGAGCAGTACTTC.

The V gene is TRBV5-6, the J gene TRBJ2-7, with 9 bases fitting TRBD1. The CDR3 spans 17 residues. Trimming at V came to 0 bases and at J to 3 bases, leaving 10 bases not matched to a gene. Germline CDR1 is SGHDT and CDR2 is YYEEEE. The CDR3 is CASSLGLGTGIVYEQYF. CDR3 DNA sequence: TGTGCCAGCAGCTTGGGCCTGGGGACAGGGATCGTCTACGAGCAGTACTTC.

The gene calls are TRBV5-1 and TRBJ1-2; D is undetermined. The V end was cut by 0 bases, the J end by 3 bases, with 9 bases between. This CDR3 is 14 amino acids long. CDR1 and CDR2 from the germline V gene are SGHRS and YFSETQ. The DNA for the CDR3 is TGCGCCAGCAGCTTGGCCGGTGTGGACTATGGCTACACCTTC. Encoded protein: CASSLAGVDYGYTF.

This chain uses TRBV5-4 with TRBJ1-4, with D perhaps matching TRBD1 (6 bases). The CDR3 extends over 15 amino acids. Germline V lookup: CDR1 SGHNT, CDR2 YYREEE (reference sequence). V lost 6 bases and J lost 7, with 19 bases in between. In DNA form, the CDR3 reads TGTGCCAGCACCCGGGGGGCAGGGGTCGGTGAAAAACTGTTTTTT. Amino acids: CASTRGAGVGEKLFF.

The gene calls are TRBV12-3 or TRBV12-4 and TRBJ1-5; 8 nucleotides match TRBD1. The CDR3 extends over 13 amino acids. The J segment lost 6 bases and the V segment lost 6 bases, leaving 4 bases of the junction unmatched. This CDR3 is CASSQGAGQPQHF. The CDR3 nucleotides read TGTGCCAGCAGCCAGGGGGCTGGTCAGCCCCAGCATTTT.

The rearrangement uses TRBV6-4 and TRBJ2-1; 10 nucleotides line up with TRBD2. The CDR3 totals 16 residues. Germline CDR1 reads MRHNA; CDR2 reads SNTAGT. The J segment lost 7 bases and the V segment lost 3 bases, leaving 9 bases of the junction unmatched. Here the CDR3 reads CASSETGTSEGNEQFF. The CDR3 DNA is TGTGCCAGCAGTGAAACCGGGACTAGCGAGGGGAATGAGCAGTTCTTC.